These 24 T cell receptor beta chains share one sample of origin, sequenced in a study of liver allograft versus peripheral blood T cells. The overall study: Recipients' peripheral blood supplied the T cell receptor repertoires against which those in transplanted livers were compared.

A single record per CDR3 protein comes from TCRdb applying MiXCR to the reads. The sample contains some 9,200 distinct CDR3 sequences, roughly 26% of which appear only once. The receptors were gathered from a human patient who had a liver transplant. Some T cells may trace back to the graft donor.

The chain combines TRBV28 with TRBJ2-2; TRBD1 might be the D (6 bases). V lost 8 bases, J lost 0 bases, and 7 bases lay in between. The germline V gene encodes CDR1 MDHEN and CDR2 SYDVKM. The CDR3 is made up of 13 amino acids. Written as DNA, the CDR3 is TGTGCCAGCCGACAGGCGAACACCGGGGAGCTGTTTTTT. Translating gives CASRQANTGELFF. Full variable domain (rest looked up from reference TRBV28 and TRBJ2-2): DVKVTQSSRYLVKRTGEKVFLECVQDMDHENMFWYRQDPGLGLRLIYFSYDVKMKEKGDIPEGYSVSREKKERFSLILESASTNQTSMYLCASRQANTGELFFGEGSRLTVL.

The CDR3 nucleotides read TGCAGTGCTAGAGATAAAATAAGAGATCAGCCCCAGCATTTT. This codes for CSARDKIRDQPQHF. The rearrangement links TRBV20-1 to TRBJ1-5; no reliable D call. CDR1 and CDR2 from the germline V gene are DFQATT and SNEGSKA (reference sequence). CDR3 length: 14 residues. Between the trimmed V and J ends, which lost 0 bases and 5 bases, there was a span of 11 bases.

This clonotype rates as medium-sized. The V call is TRBV9, the J call TRBJ1-2; TRBD1 is a possible D gene (5 bases). The V gene's germline CDR1 is SGDLS and CDR2 YYNGEE. V was trimmed by 0 bases and J by 7 bases, leaving 22 bases between them. The CDR3 covers 17 residues. CDR3 in DNA: TGTGCCAGCAGCGTAGGGGCTTCGATGCAGGGAGGAGGTGGCTACACCTTC. Translation: CASSVGASMQGGGGYTF.

The chain links TRBV20-1 to TRBJ2-7; D is tentatively TRBD1 or TRBD2 (5 bases each). This CDR3 region has 12 residues. V lost 3 bases to trimming and J lost 4 bases, with 10 bases between them. From germline, CDR1 is DFQATT and CDR2 SNEGSKA (reference sequence). The CDR3: CSARRREYEQYF. The CDR3 nucleotides are TGCAGTGCTAGGCGCAGGGAGTACGAGCAGTACTTC.

This clonotype was found many times. The CDR3 is CSASLAGGRYEQYF. DNA of the CDR3: TGCAGTGCATCACTAGCGGGAGGGCGCTACGAGCAGTACTTC. V and J are TRBV20-1 and TRBJ2-7, with TRBD2 matching 13 bases. V shed 6 bases and J 3 bases; nucleotides not matched to a gene: 5. The length of the CDR3 is 14 residues. Germline CDR1 reads DFQATT; CDR2 reads SNEGSKA (reference sequence).

There are a few counts of this clonotype. This sequence joins TRBV12-3 or TRBV12-4 and TRBJ2-1; TRBD1 might be the D (6 bases). The length of the CDR3 is 15 residues. Trimming removed 2 bases from V and 6 bases from J, with 14 bases in between. This CDR3 is CASSLRAGERNEQFF. CDR3 coding DNA: TGTGCCAGCAGTTTAAGGGCAGGGGAGCGCAATGAGCAGTTCTTC.

The chain carries TRBV5-6 and TRBJ2-7, with a possible D match to TRBD1 (5 bases). The V end was cut by 0 bases, the J end by 7 bases, with 14 bases between. Germline lookup yields CDR1 SGHDT and CDR2 YYEEEE. The CDR3 contains 14 residues. The CDR3 bases are TGTGCCAGCAGCTTGGCGGCAGGGCGTCGGGAGCAGTACTTC. It encodes CASSLAAGRREQYF.

At least ten counts were recorded for this clonotype. The V and J genes are TRBV19 and TRBJ2-3; 7 bases are a match to TRBD2. Germline loops: CDR1 LNHDA, CDR2 SQIVND (reference sequence). The CDR3 has 14 amino acids. The CDR3 coding sequence is TGTGCGAGTCGGGGGGATTGGGACACAGATACGCAGTATTTT. This encodes CASRGDWDTDTQYF.

This clonotype was found a few times. The chain recombines TRBV3-1 with TRBJ1-1, with a tentative D call TRBD1 (5 bases). The CDR3 spans 13 residues. V lost 3 bases, J lost 3 bases, and 8 bases lay in between. CDR1 LGHDT and CDR2 YNNKEL come from the germline V gene (reference sequence). CDR3 sequence: CASSHRGYTEAFF. The CDR3 DNA follows: TGTGCCAGCAGCCACCGGGGGTACACTGAAGCTTTCTTT.

This clonotype was found a few times. The CDR3 DNA reads TGTGCCAGCAGTGAACTTGGCGGGAACTACGAGCAGTACTTC. As protein: CASSELGGNYEQYF. The chain has TRBV6-1 and TRBJ2-7, with D possibly being TRBD2 (6 bases). Germline CDR1 reads MNHNS; CDR2 reads SASEGT. The CDR3 extends over 14 amino acids. Deletions cut 2 bases from V and 3 bases from J, with 11 bases between.

This clonotype was recorded a few times. V is TRBV9 and J is TRBJ1-2; D is unclear. CDR1 is SGDLS, CDR2 YYNGEE, per germline. The CDR3 totals 12 residues. Deletions cut 5 bases from V and 4 bases from J, with 9 bases between. The DNA of the CDR3 is TGTGCCAGCAGTTGGACCTTCTATGGCTACACCTTC. This gives the protein CASSWTFYGYTF.

The gene calls are TRBV7-3 and TRBJ2-2; no clear D. The CDR3 is made up of 13 amino acids. From germline, CDR1 is SGHTA and CDR2 FQGTGA. V was shortened by 5 bases and J by 2 bases, with 6 bases between the two germline ends. CDR3 DNA: TGTGCCAGCAGCCGATCTAACACCGGGGAGCTGTTTTTT. It codes for CASSRSNTGELFF.

The V gene is TRBV12-3 or TRBV12-4, the J gene TRBJ2-7; D gene unclear. The CDR3 has 13 residues. V lost 1 base, J lost 5 bases, and 9 bases lay in between. Here the CDR3 reads CASSLGGSDEQYF. CDR3 coding DNA: TGTGCCAGCAGTTTAGGGGGTTCCGACGAGCAGTACTTC.

This clonotype is labeled as medium-sized. The J gene is TRBJ1-5, the V gene TRBV6-6; D gene ambiguous. This CDR3 has 14 amino acids. V lost 6 bases and J lost 7, with 16 bases in between. Germline CDR1 and CDR2: MNHNY and SVGAGI (reference sequence). The CDR3: CASSLDQWGQPQHF. The CDR3 region has the DNA TGTGCCAGCAGCTTGGACCAGTGGGGACAGCCCCAGCATTTT.

V usage is TRBV6-2 or TRBV6-3 and J usage is TRBJ1-4, with 7 positions matching TRBD1. The CDR3 length is 15 residues. Germline V gives CDR1 MNHEY, CDR2 SVGEGT. V gave up 2 bases and J gave up 5 bases; unmatched junction bases: 5. The CDR3 DNA sequence: TGTGCCAGCAGTTACGGGGGACAGTCAAATGAAAAACTGTTTTTT. This codes for CASSYGGQSNEKLFF.

CDR3 coding DNA: TGTGCCAGCAGCTTAGTTAGGCAGAATCCACCCCTACAGTATTTT. Protein product: CASSLVRQNPPLQYF. The chain carries TRBV11-2 and TRBJ2-3; D remains ambiguous. The ends were cut back, 1 base at V and 12 bases at J, with 20 bases in the middle. Germline values: CDR1 SGHAT, CDR2 FQNNGV. CDR3 length: 15 amino acids.

The chain combines TRBV30 with TRBJ2-7, with D perhaps TRBD2 (6 bases). The CDR3 length is 14 residues. Trimming removed 4 bases at V and 3 bases at J, with 16 bases between. Looked up from germline, CDR1 is GTSNPN and CDR2 is SVGIG (reference sequence). CDR3 sequence: CAWTPRAGNYEQYF. The CDR3 DNA reads as TGTGCCTGGACCCCGAGAGCGGGTAACTACGAGCAGTACTTC.

This clonotype has at least ten counts. The chain is built from TRBV20-1 and TRBJ2-1, with D tentatively TRBD1 (5 bases). Per germline, CDR1 DFQATT and CDR2 SNEGSKA (reference sequence). The CDR3 is 16 residues long. Trimming pared 1 base from V and 4 bases from J, leaving 17 bases between. The CDR3 nucleotides are TGCAGTGCTAGAGCGCTTGTTGAGACAGCTTACAATGAGCAGTTCTTC. Translation gives CSARALVETAYNEQFF.

In this sample, this clonotype is medium-sized (0.01 to 0.1%). The chain recombines TRBV19 with TRBJ1-4; D not resolved. The V and J ends lost 9 bases and 5 bases respectively, with 13 bases between them. CDR1 is LNHDA, CDR2 SQIVND, per germline (reference sequence). The CDR3 is 13 amino acids. The CDR3 DNA reads as TGTGCCAGCAAAAGAGGGAGAAATGAAAAACTGTTTTTT. As protein: CASKRGRNEKLFF.

The rearrangement links TRBV7-3 to TRBJ2-5, with 7 bases that match TRBD2. There are 15 residues in the CDR3. Germline V gives CDR1 SGHTA, CDR2 FQGTGA. V was clipped by 5 bases and J by 2 bases; unmatched bases: 8. The chain's CDR3 is CASSQAGTSQETQYF. In nucleotides, the CDR3 is TGTGCCAGCAGCCAAGCGGGGACCTCTCAAGAGACCCAGTACTTC.

The rearrangement joins TRBV5-1 to TRBJ1-3; 7 nucleotides agree with TRBD1. Germline-derived CDR1 and CDR2 are SGHRS and YFSETQ. The CDR3 spans 17 residues. V shed 0 bases and J 0 bases; nucleotides not matched to a gene: 6. CDR3 nucleotide sequence: TGCGCCAGCAGCTTGGGACAGGGATATCGCTCTGGAAACACCATATATTTT. Amino acid sequence: CASSLGQGYRSGNTIYF.

The table lists this clonotype with many counts. V usage is TRBV28 and J usage is TRBJ2-3; D may be TRBD2 (5 bases). CDR1 and CDR2 (germline): MDHEN, SYDVKM. The germline V and J ends were trimmed by 1 base and 0 bases, with 29 bases remaining between them. The CDR3 covers 22 residues. CDR3 residues: CASSLSPYRYIGLSFSTDTQYF. In DNA form, the CDR3 reads TGTGCCAGCAGTTTATCGCCTTATAGGTACATCGGACTGAGCTTTAGCACAGATACGCAGTATTTT.

This clonotype was seen a few times. The chain employs TRBV11-2 and TRBJ1-4; D remains unclear. The CDR3 extends over 15 amino acids. Looked up from germline, CDR1 is SGHAT and CDR2 is FQNNGV. V dropped 5 bases and J dropped 0 bases, with 10 bases sitting between them. CDR3 sequence (DNA): TGTGCCAGCAGCCTAATCGGATCAACTAATGAAAAACTGTTTTTT. It yields the protein CASSLIGSTNEKLFF.

The V gene is TRBV9, the J gene TRBJ2-5; D remains unclear. The CDR3 has 11 amino acids. Germline CDR1 is SGDLS and CDR2 is YYNGEE. Trimming pared 3 bases from V and 3 bases from J, leaving 3 bases between. This CDR3 is CASSAKETQYF. The CDR3 nucleotides are TGTGCCAGCAGCGCCAAAGAGACCCAGTACTTC.